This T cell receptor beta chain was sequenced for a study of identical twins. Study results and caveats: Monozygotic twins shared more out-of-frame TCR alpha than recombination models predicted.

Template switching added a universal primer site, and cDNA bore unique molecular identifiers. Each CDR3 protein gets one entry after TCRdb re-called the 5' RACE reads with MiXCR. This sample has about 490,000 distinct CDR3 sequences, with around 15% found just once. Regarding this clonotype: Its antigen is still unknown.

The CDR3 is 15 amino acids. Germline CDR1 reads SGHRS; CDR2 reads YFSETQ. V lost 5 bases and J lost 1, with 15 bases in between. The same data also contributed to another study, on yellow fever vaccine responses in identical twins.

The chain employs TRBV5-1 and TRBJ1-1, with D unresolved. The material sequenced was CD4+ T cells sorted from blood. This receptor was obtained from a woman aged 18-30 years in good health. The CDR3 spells CASRTRSPGNTEAFF. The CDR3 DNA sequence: TGCGCCAGCAGAACTCGAAGTCCAGGGAACACTGAAGCTTTCTTT.